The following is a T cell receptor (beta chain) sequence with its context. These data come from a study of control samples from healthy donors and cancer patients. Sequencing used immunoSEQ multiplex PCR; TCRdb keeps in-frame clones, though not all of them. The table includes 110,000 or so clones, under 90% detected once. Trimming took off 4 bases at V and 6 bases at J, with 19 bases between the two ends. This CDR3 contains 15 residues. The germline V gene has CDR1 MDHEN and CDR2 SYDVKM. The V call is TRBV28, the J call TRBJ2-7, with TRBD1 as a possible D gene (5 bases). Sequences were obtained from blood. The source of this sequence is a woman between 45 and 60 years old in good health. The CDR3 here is CASSSLTVPGCEQYF. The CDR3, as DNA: TGTGCCAGCAGTTCCCTGACAGTACCAGGGTGCGAGCAGTACTTC.